This T cell receptor (beta chain) was sequenced for a study of post-analysis software for immune sequencing data. Study results and limitations: Compared with controls, patients had more of about five TRBV segments, including TRBV5-6, TRBV5-1 and TRBV20-1. Diversity measured as normalized Chao1 was significantly lower in multiple sclerosis patients than in controls.

TCR beta cDNA libraries included unique molecular identifiers. Each sample of roughly 0.9 to 10 million input T cells yielded 500,000 or so cDNA molecules, so each molecule approximated one T cell. TCRdb reanalysed the PCR reads using MiXCR and keeps one entry per CDR3 protein. The profile covers roughly 200,000 distinct CDR3 sequences, with over 25% appearing a single time and 3.4% taken by the ten largest. V was pared by 4 bases and J by 3 bases, with 11 bases between. The CDR3 has 14 residues. CDR1 and CDR2 (germline): SGHRS, YFSETQ. As for this clonotype: Its specificity is not known.

The sequence derives from a girl aged 2-17 years with multiple sclerosis. Sequencing was carried out using blood. The chain combines TRBV5-1 with TRBJ2-1, with TRBD2 as a possible D gene (5 bases). CDR3 sequence reads: CASSLTSVYNEQFF. CDR3 coding DNA: TGCGCCAGCAGCCTCACTAGTGTCTACAATGAGCAGTTCTTC.